This T cell receptor (beta chain) is drawn from a study of beta chain features in type 1 diabetes. Findings and limits, study-wide: There was a moderate but significant shortening of TCRB CDR3s in all four CD4+ subsets of Type 1 diabetes patients.

As concerns this clone: Antigen specificity is unknown. At one of its ends the junction is not consistent with the germline gene, which may arise from a read error.

The investigators reverse transcribed all of the isolated RNA, so they sequenced expressed TCRB transcripts. Data came from immunoSEQ multiplex PCR; TCRdb stores just in-frame clones and leaves some out. The sample has about 650,000 clones, around an eighth seen once. The germline V gene has CDR1 SSHAT and CDR2 FNYEAQ (reference sequence). The CDR3 covers 15 residues. The sequence was collected from a man aged 30 to 39 with type 1 diabetes. The rearrangement uses TRBV7-7 and TRBJ2-2; a possible D gene is TRBD2 (6 bases). The sequencing input was naive CD4+ T cells from blood. CDR3 in DNA: TGTGCTAGCAGCTATGGGCCGGGGAGGACCGGGGAGCTGTTTTTT. Its protein product is CASSYGPGRTGELFF.